The TCR beta chain described here comes from a study of T-cell reconstitution after alpha-beta-depleted transplantation in children. This CDR3 region has 15 residues. The germline CDR1 and CDR2 sequences are LNHDA and SQIVND (reference sequence). Trimming removed 5 bases from V and 0 bases from J, with 10 bases in between. This clonotype was seen a few times. Unique molecular identifiers were incorporated during preparation of the TCRbeta library. TCRdb fed the PCR reads into MiXCR, producing one record per CDR3 protein. This table holds 200,000 to 250,000 distinct CDR3 sequences, approximately 10% found once.

This chain connects TRBV19 to TRBJ1-4; D unclear. The sequenced sample was PBMCs from the stem cell graft donor, obtained from the stem cell graft. This sequence was found in a human donor who donated a stem cell graft to a child with acute lymphoblastic leukemia. This chain's CDR3 is CASSEADATNEKLFF. The CDR3 DNA follows: TGTGCCAGTAGTGAGGCAGATGCAACTAATGAAAAACTGTTTTTT.